These 2 T cell receptor beta chains were sequenced from one sample in a study of identical twins. In TCRdb, the 5' RACE reads were re-called with MiXCR into one record per CDR3 protein. The sample holds about 190,000 distinct CDR3 sequences; approximately 16% are singletons and the top ten take over 35%. These sequences were also reported in another study, on T cells expressing NK-cell markers.

Material for sequencing was CD8+ T cells sorted from blood. The source is a woman between 18 and 30 years old in good health.

This clonotype has a handful of counts. The chain joins TRBV4-3 to TRBJ2-3; 7 bases fit TRBD2. Germline V gene lookup returns CDR1 LGHNA and CDR2 YSLEER. The V and J ends lost 1 base and 0 bases, in that order; junction bases with no gene match: 4. The CDR3 totals 16 residues. The CDR3 spells CASSQGSGRSTDTQYF. The CDR3 DNA reads as TGCGCCAGCAGCCAAGGTAGCGGGCGTAGCACAGATACGCAGTATTTT.

This clonotype has a handful of counts. The genes are TRBV2 and TRBJ2-3, with D possibly TRBD2 on 5 matching bases. This CDR3 is built from 16 residues. CDR1 SNHLY and CDR2 FYNNEI come from the germline V gene. Trimming left V 1 base short and J 7 bases short, with 18 bases between. The CDR3 region is CASSEGAVLRRNTQYF. The CDR3 nucleotides read TGTGCCAGCAGTGAAGGAGCGGTATTACGGCGGAATACGCAGTATTTT. Combining the CDR3 with reference TRBV2 and TRBJ2-3 gives the whole variable domain EPEVTQTPSHQVTQMGQEVILRCVPISNHLYFYWYRQILGQKVEFLVSFYNNEISEKSEIFDDQFSVERPDGSNFTLKIRSTKLEDSAMYFCASSEGAVLRRNTQYFGPGTRLTVL.